What follows are 27 T cell receptor beta chains derived from one specimen sequenced in a study of metastatic and nonmetastatic thyroid tumors. With MiXCR, TCRdb called clones anew from the PCR reads. The table includes approximately 9,000 clones, approximately 40% detected once. No patient had received any treatment before thyroid surgery. The sequenced sample was tumor tissue. Receptors were obtained from a female donor with papillary thyroid cancer or a benign thyroid nodule (not recorded which). Some clones in this sample may be carry-over from other donors' samples.

Relative to its sample, this clone is large (0.1 to 1%). V gene TRBV7-6 combines with J gene TRBJ2-2; TRBD1 is a possible D gene (6 bases). This CDR3 has 15 residues. Germline CDR1 is SGHVS and CDR2 is FNYEAQ. The V end lost 6 bases, the J end lost 0 bases, and 11 bases lay between the germline ends. The CDR3, as DNA: TGTGCCAGCAGGGAGACAGGTTCGAACACCGGGGAGCTGTTTTTT. Amino acids: CASRETGSNTGELFF.

J is TRBJ1-1 and V is TRBV5-1, with a tentative D call TRBD1 (6 bases). Trimming took 4 bases from V and 4 from J, leaving 20 bases between them. Germline lookup yields CDR1 SGHRS and CDR2 YFSETQ. The CDR3 loop spans 16 amino acids. The CDR3 DNA sequence: TGCGCCAGCAGCACCGCCTCCCGGGGGCAGGGCACTGAAGCTTTCTTT. As protein: CASSTASRGQGTEAFF.

The chain employs TRBV4-2 and TRBJ2-3, with D perhaps TRBD1 (6 bases). V was shortened by 3 bases and J by 0 bases, with 16 bases between the two germline ends. The CDR3 extends over 17 amino acids. Germline V gene data show CDR1 as LGHNA and CDR2 as YNFKEQ. The CDR3 here is CASSQEDRQTSTDTQYF. The CDR3 DNA reads TGTGCCAGCAGCCAGGAAGACAGGCAAACTAGCACAGATACGCAGTATTTT.

The chain couples TRBV13 to TRBJ2-7; D assignment may be TRBD1 or TRBD2 (5 bases each). CDR1 is PRHDT and CDR2 is FYEKMQ in the germline V gene (reference sequence). CDR3 length: 14 residues. V lost 2 bases to trimming and J lost 3 bases, with 11 bases between them. CDR3 residues: CASSLISGRYEQYF. The CDR3 region has the DNA TGTGCCAGCAGCTTAATTTCGGGACGCTACGAGCAGTACTTC.

This chain links TRBV14 with TRBJ2-7; the D is unclear. CDR3 length: 15 residues. Trimming left V 7 bases short and J 3 bases short, with 19 bases between. Per the germline V gene, CDR1 is SGHDN and CDR2 is FVKESK. DNA for the CDR3: TGTGCCAGCAATCCGACCGGGTCCCAGCGCTACGAGCAGTACTTC. Protein product: CASNPTGSQRYEQYF.

This clone was picked up a small number of times. The J gene is TRBJ1-1, the V gene TRBV12-3 or TRBV12-4; the D gene is possibly TRBD1 (5 bases). The length of the CDR3 is 12 residues. The V and J ends lost 3 bases and 7 bases respectively, with 9 bases between them. Here the CDR3 reads CASSFRGYEAFF. The CDR3, as DNA: TGTGCCAGCAGTTTTCGGGGGTATGAAGCTTTCTTT.

V and J are TRBV28 and TRBJ2-4, with D perhaps matching TRBD1 (7 bases). In germline, CDR1 is MDHEN, CDR2 SYDVKM. Trimming pared 8 bases from V and 7 bases from J, leaving 15 bases between. CDR3 length: 13 amino acids. CDR3 nucleotide sequence: TGTGCCAGCCACGGACAGGCGGGGAACATTCAGTACTTC. This sequence encodes CASHGQAGNIQYF.

This clone was seen a few times. The rearrangement uses TRBV10-3 and TRBJ1-5; D unclear. The V and J ends lost 2 bases and 5 bases respectively, with 4 bases between them. Germline V lookup: CDR1 ENHRY, CDR2 SYGVKD. CDR3 length: 12 residues. CDR3 amino acids: CAISERDQPQHF. In DNA form, the CDR3 reads TGTGCCATCAGTGAGAGGGATCAGCCCCAGCATTTT.

DNA of the CDR3: TGTGCCAGCAGTATTCAGAACTACGAGCAGTACTTC. Amino acids: CASSIQNYEQYF. The chain is built from TRBV6-1 and TRBJ2-7; D gene ambiguous. V lost 5 bases to trimming and J lost 3 bases, with 8 bases between them. This CDR3 comprises 12 residues. CDR1 and CDR2 (germline): MNHNS, SASEGT.

The genes are TRBV6-5 and TRBJ1-2, with 7 bases matching TRBD1. The J segment lost 4 bases and the V segment lost 6 bases, leaving 8 bases of the junction unmatched. Germline V gene lookup returns CDR1 MNHEY and CDR2 SVGAGI. The CDR3 covers 14 residues. CDR3 region: CASSYTRQGYGYTF. DNA of the CDR3: TGTGCCAGCAGCTACACCCGACAGGGCTATGGCTACACCTTC.

The rearrangement joins TRBV4-1 to TRBJ2-2; D is tentatively TRBD1 or TRBD2 (5 bases each). This CDR3 is 15 amino acids long. The germline V gene encodes CDR1 MGHRA and CDR2 YSYEKL. Trimming left V 6 bases short and J 6 bases short, with 17 bases between. CDR3 residues: CASRGRGVESGELFF. The CDR3 bases are TGCGCCAGCAGAGGTAGAGGGGTAGAATCCGGGGAGCTGTTTTTT.

This clone has only a few counts. CDR3 sequence: CASSYSVQGARSPLHF. In DNA form, the CDR3 reads TGTGCCAGCAGTTACTCGGTTCAGGGGGCGCGGTCACCCCTCCACTTT. The chain is built from TRBV6-5 and TRBJ1-6; 8 nucleotides agree with TRBD1. Per germline, CDR1 MNHEY and CDR2 SVGAGI. This CDR3 spans 16 amino acids. V was pared by 0 bases and J by 10 bases, with 8 bases of the junction left unmatched.

The chain combines TRBV6-4 with TRBJ1-1; 8 bases fit TRBD1. Germline V gives CDR1 MRHNA, CDR2 SNTAGT. This CDR3 has 15 amino acids. With 2 bases clipped from V and 5 bases from J, the junction kept 7 bases outside the gene matches. The CDR3 here is CASSDNGRGLTEAFF. For the CDR3, the DNA is TGTGCCAGCAGTGACAATGGCAGGGGGCTTACTGAAGCTTTCTTT.

A single count supports this clone. This CDR3 reads CASTPTAVSYNEQFF. CDR3 sequence (DNA): TGTGCCAGCACCCCCACGGCGGTGTCCTACAATGAGCAGTTCTTC. The rearrangement uses TRBV11-1 and TRBJ2-1; D gene unclear. The V gene lost 7 bases and the J gene lost 1 base, with 14 bases spanning the gap. In germline, CDR1 is SGHAT, CDR2 FQDESV (reference sequence). The CDR3 contains 15 residues. The full variable domain, completed using reference TRBV11-1 and TRBJ2-1, is EAEVAQSPRYKITEKSQAVAFWCDPISGHATLYWYRQILGQGPELLVQFQDESVVDDSQLPKDRFSAERLKGVDSTLKIQPAELGDSAMYLCASTPTAVSYNEQFFGPGTRLTVL.

About this clone: An end of the junction differs from the germline gene, which may be a read error. The chain combines TRBV7-6 with TRBJ2-2; possibly TRBD2 for D (7 bases). This CDR3 has 15 residues. Germline values: CDR1 SGHVS, CDR2 FNYEAQ. The CDR3 bases are TGTGCCAGCAGGGAGACAGGTTCGAAAACCGGGGGGCTGCTTTTT. This sequence encodes CASRETGSKTGGLLF.

The chain carries TRBV9 and TRBJ2-3; 7 nucleotides agree with TRBD2. Germline V lookup: CDR1 SGDLS, CDR2 YYNGEE. J gave up 2 bases and V 0 bases, and 6 bases lay outside the gene matches. The CDR3 runs to 16 residues. DNA of the CDR3: TGTGCCAGCAGCGTAGGATCTAGCGGTTACACAGATACGCAGTATTTT. It translates to CASSVGSSGYTDTQYF.

The chain links TRBV7-8 to TRBJ2-7; no definite D call. Trimming left V 3 bases short and J 6 bases short, with 9 bases between. The CDR3 length is 12 residues. Germline CDR1 SGHVS, CDR2 FQNEAQ. The chain's CDR3 is CASSFAYGEQYF. The CDR3 DNA reads as TGTGCCAGCAGCTTTGCCTATGGCGAGCAGTACTTC.

A remark on this clone: The missing conserved phenylalanine or tryptophan at the end of this CDR3 makes a read error likely. The rearrangement uses TRBV12-3 or TRBV12-4 and TRBJ2-3; weak D call: TRBD2 (6 bases). V lost 7 bases and J 1 base, leaving 15 bases between the germline ends. The CDR3 contains 15 residues. CDR3 region: CASIPGEEGTDTQYL. CDR3 in DNA: TGTGCCAGCATCCCCGGGGAGGAGGGCACAGATACGCAGTATTTG.

This clone was counted ten times or more. The gene calls are TRBV3-1 and TRBJ2-2; D might be TRBD2 (7 bases). The CDR3 totals 14 residues. CDR1 and CDR2 (germline): LGHDT, YNNKEL (reference sequence). Trimming removed 5 bases at V and 6 bases at J, with 13 bases between. CDR3 loop: CASSEGRGAGELFF. The CDR3 coding sequence is TGTGCCAGCAGCGAAGGGAGGGGGGCCGGGGAGCTGTTTTTT.

The chain has TRBV27 and TRBJ2-7; D unresolved. Looked up from germline, CDR1 is MNHEY and CDR2 is SMNVEV (reference sequence). Trimming stripped 8 bases from V and 0 bases from J, with 14 bases between. This CDR3 has 14 amino acids. The CDR3 nucleotides are TGTGCCAGCCGTTATACCCCAGACTCCTACGAGCAGTACGTC. This gives the protein CASRYTPDSYEQYV.

This clone occurred a few times. The V and J genes are TRBV28 and TRBJ2-7; TRBD1 matches 8 bases. The CDR3 is made up of 15 amino acids. Looked up from germline, CDR1 is MDHEN and CDR2 is SYDVKM. The V segment lost 10 bases and the J segment 6 bases; nucleotides outside the gene matches: 17. The CDR3 DNA sequence: TGTGCCATCAACACTCCGGGACAGGTGTCTGGCGAGCAGTACTTC. This gives the protein CAINTPGQVSGEQYF.

The chain is built from TRBV6-1 and TRBJ1-2; 11 nucleotides match TRBD1. V dropped 5 bases and J dropped 4; count of bases not matched to a gene: 6. The CDR3 consists of 15 residues. The V gene's germline CDR1 is MNHNS and CDR2 SASEGT. The CDR3 DNA reads as TGTGCCAGCAGTACCGGGACAGGGGGAGGCTATGGCTACACCTTC. Its protein is CASSTGTGGGYGYTF.

By share, this clone counts as medium-sized (0.01 to 0.1%). The chain joins TRBV28 to TRBJ2-2; the D call may be TRBD1 or TRBD2 (6 bases each). Germline V lookup: CDR1 MDHEN, CDR2 SYDVKM. The CDR3 has 15 residues. Trimming took off 6 bases at V and 6 bases at J, with 17 bases between the two ends. As DNA, the CDR3 is TGTGCCAGCAGCTCTCAGGGGTGGGACTCCGGGGAGCTGTTTTTT. Its translation is CASSSQGWDSGELFF.

Sample share makes this clone medium-sized. CDR3 in amino acids: CASSAWGARTDTQYF. The CDR3 DNA follows: TGTGCCAGCAGCGCCTGGGGGGCCCGCACAGATACGCAGTATTTT. The rearrangement uses TRBV6-1 and TRBJ2-3; TRBD1 or TRBD2 may be the D gene (6 bases each). The CDR3 runs 15 residues. Trimming left V 6 bases short and J 1 base short, with 14 bases between. Germline CDR1 MNHNS, CDR2 SASEGT.

This clone came up a few times. In nucleotides, the CDR3 is TGCAGCGTTGAAACGGGACAGAAGTTTAACACTGAAGCTTTCTTT. Translation gives CSVETGQKFNTEAFF. This chain links TRBV29-1 with TRBJ1-1; the match to TRBD1 covers 7 bases. J gave up 2 bases and V 2 bases, and 8 bases lay outside the gene matches. Looked up from germline, CDR1 is SQVTM and CDR2 is ANQGSEA. There are 15 residues in the CDR3.

This clone was picked up many times. The J gene is TRBJ2-5, the V gene TRBV7-3, with D perhaps given as TRBD1 or TRBD2 (5 bases each). Trimming shortened V by 5 bases and J by 2 bases, and 18 bases separated the two germline ends. Germline CDR1 and CDR2: SGHTA and FQGTGA. CDR3 length equals 16 residues. CDR3 DNA sequence: TGTGCCAGCAGCCTCGGGACCGGCGCGCGGCAAGAGACCCAGTACTTC. It codes for CASSLGTGARQETQYF. Full variable domain (outside the CDR3, taken from reference TRBV7-3 and TRBJ2-5): GAGVSQTPSNKVTEKGKYVELRCDPISGHTALYWYRQSLGQGPEFLIYFQGTGAADDSGLPNDRFFAVRPEGSVSTLKIQRTERGDSAVYLCASSLGTGARQETQYFGPGTRLLVL.

The V and J genes are TRBV6-1 and TRBJ1-5; 7 bases agree with TRBD1. Per germline, CDR1 MNHNS and CDR2 SASEGT. Trimming removed 6 bases from V and 4 bases from J; junction bases left unmatched: 9. This CDR3 region has 15 residues. The CDR3 loop reads CASSPGTVLNQPQHF. Written as DNA, the CDR3 is TGTGCCAGCAGCCCCGGGACAGTTTTAAATCAGCCCCAGCATTTT.